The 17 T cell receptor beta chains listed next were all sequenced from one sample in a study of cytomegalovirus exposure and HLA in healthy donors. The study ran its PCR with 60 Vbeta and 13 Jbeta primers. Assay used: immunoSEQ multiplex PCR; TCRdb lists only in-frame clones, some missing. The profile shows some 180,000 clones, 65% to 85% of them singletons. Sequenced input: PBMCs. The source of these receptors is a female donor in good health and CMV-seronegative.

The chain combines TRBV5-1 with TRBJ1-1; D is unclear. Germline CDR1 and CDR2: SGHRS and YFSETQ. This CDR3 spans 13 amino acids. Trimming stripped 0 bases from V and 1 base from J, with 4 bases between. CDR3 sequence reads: CASSLGENTEAFF. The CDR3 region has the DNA TGCGCCAGCAGCTTGGGAGAGAACACTGAAGCTTTCTTT.

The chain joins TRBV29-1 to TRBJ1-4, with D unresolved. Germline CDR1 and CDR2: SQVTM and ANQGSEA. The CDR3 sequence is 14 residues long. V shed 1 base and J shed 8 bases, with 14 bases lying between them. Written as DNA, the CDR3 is TGCAGCGTTGAAGGAACGGGGTTGGGCGAAAAACTGTTTTTT. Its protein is CSVEGTGLGEKLFF.

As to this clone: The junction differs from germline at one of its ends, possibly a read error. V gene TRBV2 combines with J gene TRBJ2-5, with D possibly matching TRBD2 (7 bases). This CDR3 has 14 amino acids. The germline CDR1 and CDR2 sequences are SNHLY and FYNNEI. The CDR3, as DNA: TGTGCCAGCAGTGGGGGTAGCGGGTCCCTCAAGGGGGACTTC. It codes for CASSGGSGSLKGDF.

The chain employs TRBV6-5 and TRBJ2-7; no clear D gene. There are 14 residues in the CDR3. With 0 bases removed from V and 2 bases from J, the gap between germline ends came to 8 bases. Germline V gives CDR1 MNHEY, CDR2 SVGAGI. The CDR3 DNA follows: TGTGCCAGCAGTTACTCAGACAAAGCCTACGAGCAGTACTTC. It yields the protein CASSYSDKAYEQYF.

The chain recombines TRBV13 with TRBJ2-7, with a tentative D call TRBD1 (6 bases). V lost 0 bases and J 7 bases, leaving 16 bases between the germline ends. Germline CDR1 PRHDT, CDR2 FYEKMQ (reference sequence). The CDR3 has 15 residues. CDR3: CASSLGADRLKEQYF. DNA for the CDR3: TGTGCCAGCAGCTTAGGGGCCGACAGGTTAAAAGAGCAGTACTTC.

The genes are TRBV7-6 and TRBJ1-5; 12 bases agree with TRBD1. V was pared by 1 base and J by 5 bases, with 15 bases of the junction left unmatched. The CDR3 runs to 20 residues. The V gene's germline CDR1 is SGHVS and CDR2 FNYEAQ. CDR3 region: CASSLVASGQGAFGDQPQHF. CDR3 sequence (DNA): TGTGCCAGCAGCTTAGTAGCCTCGGGACAGGGGGCCTTCGGGGATCAGCCCCAGCATTTT.

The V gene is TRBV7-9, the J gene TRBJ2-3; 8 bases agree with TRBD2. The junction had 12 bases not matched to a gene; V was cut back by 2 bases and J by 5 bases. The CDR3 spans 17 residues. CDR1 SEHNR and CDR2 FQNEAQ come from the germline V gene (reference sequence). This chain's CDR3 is CASSLLERGTYGDTQYF. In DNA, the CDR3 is TGTGCCAGCAGCTTACTAGAGCGGGGGACCTACGGAGATACGCAGTATTTT.

CDR3 residues: CASGTGSYEQYF. CDR3 sequence (DNA): TGTGCCAGCGGGACTGGCTCCTACGAGCAGTACTTC. The chain has TRBV9 and TRBJ2-7; D is possibly TRBD2 (6 bases). Germline V gene data show CDR1 as SGDLS and CDR2 as YYNGEE. V lost 7 bases and J lost 0, with 8 bases in between. The CDR3 loop spans 12 amino acids.

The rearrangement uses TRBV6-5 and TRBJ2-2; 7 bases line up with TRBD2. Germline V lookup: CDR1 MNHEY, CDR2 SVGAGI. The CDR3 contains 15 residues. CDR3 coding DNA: TGTGCGAGCGGGGTGGCGGGAGTTTCAACCGGGGAGCTGTTTTTT. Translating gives CASGVAGVSTGELFF.

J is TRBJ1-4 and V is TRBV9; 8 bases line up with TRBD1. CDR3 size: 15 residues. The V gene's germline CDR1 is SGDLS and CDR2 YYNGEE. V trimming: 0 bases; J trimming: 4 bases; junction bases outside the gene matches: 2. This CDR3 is CASSVEDRVNEKLFF. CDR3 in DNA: TGTGCCAGCAGCGTAGAGGACAGGGTTAATGAAAAACTGTTTTTT.

Here the CDR3 DNA reads TGCGCCAGCACGAGACTAGCGGGTATCTCGGAAGAGACCCAGTACTTC. It yields the protein CASTRLAGISEETQYF. The V call is TRBV4-1, the J call TRBJ2-5, with TRBD2 matching 10 bases. The germline CDR1 and CDR2 sequences are MGHRA and YSYEKL. This CDR3 region has 16 residues. Unmatched junction bases numbered 11, after V lost 7 bases and J lost 3 bases.

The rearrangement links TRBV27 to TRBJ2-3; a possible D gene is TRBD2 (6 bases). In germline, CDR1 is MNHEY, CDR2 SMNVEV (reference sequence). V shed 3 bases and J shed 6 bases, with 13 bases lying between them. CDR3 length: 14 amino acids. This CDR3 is CASSFGGRSDTQYF. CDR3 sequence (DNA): TGTGCCAGCAGTTTTGGGGGGAGGTCCGATACGCAGTATTTT.

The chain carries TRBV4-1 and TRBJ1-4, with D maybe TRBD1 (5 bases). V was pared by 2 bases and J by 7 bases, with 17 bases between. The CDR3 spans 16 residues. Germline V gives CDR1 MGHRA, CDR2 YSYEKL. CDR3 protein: CASSQRSGGISEKLFF. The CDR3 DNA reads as TGCGCCAGCAGCCAAAGATCGGGGGGGATTTCTGAAAAACTGTTTTTT.

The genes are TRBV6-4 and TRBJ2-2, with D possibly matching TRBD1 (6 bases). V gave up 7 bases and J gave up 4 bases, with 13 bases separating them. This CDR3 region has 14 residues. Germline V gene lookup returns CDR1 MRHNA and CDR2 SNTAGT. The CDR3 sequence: CASKPGTTTGELFF. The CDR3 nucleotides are TGTGCCAGCAAGCCCGGGACAACCACCGGGGAGCTGTTTTTT.

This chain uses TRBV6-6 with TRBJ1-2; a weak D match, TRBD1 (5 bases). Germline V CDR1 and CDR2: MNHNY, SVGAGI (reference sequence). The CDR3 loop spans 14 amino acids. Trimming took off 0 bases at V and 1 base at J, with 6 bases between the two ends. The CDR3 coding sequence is TGTGCCAGCAGTTACTCGGACAATAACTATGGCTACACCTTC. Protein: CASSYSDNNYGYTF.

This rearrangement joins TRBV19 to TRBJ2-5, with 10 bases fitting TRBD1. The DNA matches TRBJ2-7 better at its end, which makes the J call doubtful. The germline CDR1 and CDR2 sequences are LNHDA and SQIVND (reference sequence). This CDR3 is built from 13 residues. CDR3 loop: CASRDRGGYEQYF. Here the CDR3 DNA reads TGTGCCAGCCGGGACAGGGGCGGATACGAGCAGTACTTC.

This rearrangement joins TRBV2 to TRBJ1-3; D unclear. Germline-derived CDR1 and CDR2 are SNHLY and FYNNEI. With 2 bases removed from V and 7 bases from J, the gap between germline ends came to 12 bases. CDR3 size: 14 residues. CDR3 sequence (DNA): TGTGCCAGCAGTGAATCCGCCATTCGGAACACCATATATTTT. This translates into CASSESAIRNTIYF. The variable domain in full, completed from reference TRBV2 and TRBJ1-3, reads EPEVTQTPSHQVTQMGQEVILRCVPISNHLYFYWYRQILGQKVEFLVSFYNNEISEKSEIFDDQFSVERPDGSNFTLKIRSTKLEDSAMYFCASSESAIRNTIYFGEGSWLTVV.